These T cell receptor beta chains were read from a single sample in a study of vaccination effects on CD4 cells after COVID-19. TCRdb's table, derived via immunoSEQ multiplex PCR, lists solely in-frame clones and lacks some. The repertoire consists of 63,000 or so clones, with under 85% occurring once and the leading ten covering around 4.6%. These receptors' antigens are unknown. The specimen was CD4+ T cells from PBMCs cultured with HIV peptides, collected before COVID-19 vaccination. All receptors derive from a human donor who had a prior SARS-CoV-2 infection. CDR3s include the opening cysteine and the closing phenylalanine or tryptophan. D genes are given only for firm matches. Size is stated for part of the rows, as once, few or many counts, or as a class when the clone is expanded.

few | TRBJ2-3 | TRBV11-3 | NA | CASSLRRDGGTDTQYF | TGTGCCAGCAGCTTACGCCGGGACGGCGGCACAGATACGCAGTATTTT
NA | TRBJ2-1 | TRBV7-9 | NA | CASSLVVGGYNEQFF | TGTGCCAGCAGCTTAGTAGTGGGAGGCTACAATGAGCAGTTCTTC
NA | TRBJ2-3 | TRBV5-1 | NA | CASSLDRLFGTDTQYF | TGCGCCAGCAGCTTGGACAGGCTTTTCGGTACAGATACGCAGTATTTT
NA | TRBJ2-1 | TRBV11-3 | TRBD2 | CASSLGLAGTYNEQFF | TGTGCCAGCAGCTTAGGACTAGCGGGCACGTACAATGAGCAGTTCTTC
NA | TRBJ1-4 | TRBV7-9 | NA | CASSLVLGEFNEKLFF | TGTGCCAGCAGCTTAGTCTTGGGGGAGTTTAATGAAAAACTGTTTTTT
NA | TRBJ2-5 | TRBV3-1/TRBV3-2 | NA | CASSPRAETQYF | TGTGCCAGCAGCCCGAGGGCTGAGACCCAGTACTTC
NA | TRBJ1-4 | TRBV3-1/TRBV3-2 | NA | CASSQGPGWGNEKLFF | TGTGCCAGCAGCCAAGGGCCAGGGTGGGGTAATGAAAAACTGTTTTTT
NA | TRBJ1-2 | TRBV24-1 | NA | CATSGDSYGYTF | TGTGCCACCAGTGGCGACAGCTATGGCTACACCTTC
NA | TRBJ2-1 | TRBV9 | NA | CASSVLGQYNEQFF | TGTGCCAGCAGCGTTTTGGGACAATACAATGAGCAGTTCTTC
NA | TRBJ2-2 | TRBV10-3 | NA | CAISEFPGGSPGELFF | TGTGCCATCAGTGAGTTTCCGGGGGGCTCCCCCGGGGAGCTGTTTTTT
NA | TRBJ2-7 | TRBV5-4 | TRBD1 | CASSLPTGQGTGEQYF | TGTGCCAGCAGCTTGCCAACGGGACAGGGAACAGGGGAGCAGTACTTC
NA | TRBJ1-2 | TRBV5-1 | TRBD1 | CASSLDRGEPYSNYGYTF | TGCGCCAGCAGCTTGGACAGGGGGGAACCTTATTCTAACTATGGCTACACCTTC
NA | TRBJ2-1 | TRBV9 | TRBD2 | CASSPRAGTSGYNEQFF | TGTGCCAGCAGCCCTCGAGCCGGGACTAGCGGATACAATGAGCAGTTCTTC
NA | TRBJ2-5 | TRBV27 | TRBD2 | CASRPLAGEQETQYF | TGTGCCAGCAGACCTCTAGCGGGAGAACAAGAGACCCAGTACTTC
few | TRBJ2-7 | TRBV5-1 | NA | CASSFGQNAYEQYF | TGCGCCAGCAGCTTCGGGCAGAACGCCTACGAGCAGTACTTC
once | TRBJ1-5 | TRBV5-4 | NA | CASSLSGDQPQHF | TGTGCCAGCAGCTTGTCCGGGGATCAGCCCCAGCATTTT
NA | TRBJ2-3 | TRBV7-6 | NA | CASSLDVWGEDTQYF | TGTGCCAGCAGCTTAGACGTGTGGGGGGAGGATACGCAGTATTTT
NA | TRBJ2-1 | TRBV18 | TRBD2 | CASSPYGTSSNEQFF | TGTGCCAGCTCACCATACGGGACTAGCTCTAATGAGCAGTTCTTC
NA | TRBJ2-1 | TRBV10-3 | TRBD2 | CAISDLYRGGNYNEQFF | TGTGCCATCAGTGATCTATATCGCGGGGGGAACTACAATGAGCAGTTCTTC
NA | TRBJ1-5 | TRBV6-1 | NA | CASSEVRADQPQHF | TGTGCCAGCAGTGAAGTACGAGCCGATCAGCCCCAGCATTTT
NA | TRBJ1-6 | TRBV12-3/TRBV12-4 | NA | CASSLGTLLHF | TGTGCCAGCAGTTTGGGGACGTTGCTCCACTTT
NA | TRBJ1-1 | TRBV19 | TRBD1 | CASSRSRQGAGTEAFF | TGTGCCAGTAGTAGAAGCCGACAGGGAGCGGGCACTGAAGCTTTCTTT
NA | TRBJ2-1 | TRBV10-3 | NA | CAISESGAYTLDNEQFF | TGTGCCATCAGTGAATCGGGGGCGTACACGCTAGACAATGAGCAGTTCTTC
NA | TRBJ2-7 | TRBV3-1/TRBV3-2 | NA | CASSQGREYEQYF | TGTGCCAGCAGCCAAGGTCGTGAATACGAGCAGTACTTC
few | TRBJ2-2 | TRBV7-9 | TRBD2 | CASSFRAGVRTGELFF | TGTGCCAGCAGCTTCAGAGCGGGAGTGAGGACCGGGGAGCTGTTTTTT
NA | TRBJ1-1 | TRBV2 | NA | CASSAARFNTEAFF | TGTGCCAGCAGTGCCGCACGGTTCAACACTGAAGCTTTCTTT
NA | TRBJ2-3 | TRBV21-1 | NA | CASSSLAGLADTQYF | TGTGCCAGCAGCAGCCTAGCGGGTTTAGCAGATACGCAGTATTTT
NA | TRBJ1-5 | TRBV12-5 | NA | CASGLVFGGFNQPQHF | TGTGCTAGTGGTTTGGTATTCGGCGGGTTCAATCAGCCCCAGCATTTT
once | TRBJ2-3 | TRBV4-3 | TRBD2 | CASSQDAGRENSQYF | TGCGCCAGCAGCCAAGATGCCGGGCGGGAGAATTCACAGTATTTT
NA | TRBJ2-7 | TRBV4-3 | NA | CASSQDAGSSYEQYF | TGCGCCAGCAGCCAAGATGCAGGGAGCTCCTACGAGCAGTACTTC
NA | TRBJ2-7 | TRBV10-3 | TRBD1 | CAISESRTGVYEQYF | TGTGCCATCAGTGAGTCTAGGACAGGGGTCTACGAGCAGTACTTC
NA | TRBJ1-5 | TRBV7-3 | NA | CASSRQRDIRNQPQHF | TGTGCCAGCAGCCGACAACGGGACATCCGGAATCAGCCCCAGCATTTT
NA | TRBJ2-2 | TRBV4-1 | NA | CASSQERTAITGELFF | TGCGCCAGCAGCCAAGAGAGGACAGCTATCACCGGGGAGCTGTTTTTT
few | TRBJ1-1 | TRBV3-1/TRBV3-2 | NA | CASTATWGEAFF | TGTGCCAGCACCGCAACATGGGGTGAAGCTTTCTTT
NA | TRBJ1-1 | TRBV28 | TRBD1 | CASSPGQGNTEAFF | TGTGCCAGCAGCCCGGGACAGGGGAACACTGAAGCTTTCTTT
NA | TRBJ2-2 | TRBV5-1 | TRBD2 | CASSVAGGLGAGELFF | TGCGCCAGCAGCGTCGCGGGGGGCCTAGGGGCCGGGGAGCTGTTTTTT
NA | TRBJ2-3 | TRBV2 | NA | CASTERLDSDTQYF | TGTGCCAGCACCGAGCGCCTGGACAGCGATACGCAGTATTTT
NA | TRBJ2-1 | TRBV5-1 | TRBD2 | CASSLRPPGGGQPYNEQFF | TGCGCCAGCAGCTTGAGACCTCCTGGCGGGGGGCAACCCTACAATGAGCAGTTCTTC
NA | TRBJ2-7 | TRBV5-6 | TRBD1 | CASSLGSRDRDHEQYF | TGTGCCAGCAGCTTGGGGTCCCGGGACAGGGACCACGAGCAGTACTTC
NA | TRBJ1-3 | TRBV3-1/TRBV3-2 | NA | CASSWRGHSGNTIYF | TGTGCCAGCAGCTGGAGGGGTCACTCTGGAAACACCATATATTTT
few | TRBJ2-1 | TRBV11-1 | TRBD2 | CASSTILADEQFF | TGTGCCAGCAGCACGATACTAGCGGATGAGCAGTTCTTC
few | TRBJ2-2 | TRBV4-2 | NA | CASSQARTANTGELFF | TGTGCCAGCAGCCAAGCCCGGACAGCGAACACCGGGGAGCTGTTTTTT
NA | TRBJ2-5 | TRBV16 | TRBD1 | CASSQSRGGGTGETQYF | TGTGCCAGCAGCCAAAGTAGAGGGGGCGGTACTGGAGAGACCCAGTACTTC
few | TRBJ1-6 | TRBV2 | NA | CASCSENNSPLHF | TGTGCCAGCTGCTCAGAGAATAATTCACCCCTCCACTTT
few | TRBJ2-1 | TRBV7-2 | NA | CASSPRDGSGNEQFF | TGTGCCAGCAGCCCCAGGGACGGCTCTGGGAATGAGCAGTTCTTC
once | TRBJ2-3 | TRBV5-1 | NA | CASSLPRTDTQYF | TGCGCCAGCAGCTTGCCTCGAACAGATACGCAGTATTTT
NA | TRBJ2-3 | TRBV6-5 | TRBD2 | CASRVTSGADTQYF | TGTGCCAGCAGGGTTACTAGCGGCGCAGATACGCAGTATTTT
few | TRBJ2-2 | TRBV5-1 | TRBD2 | CASSLWTSGGGELFF | TGCGCCAGCAGCTTGTGGACTAGCGGGGGAGGGGAGCTGTTTTTT
NA | TRBJ2-7 | TRBV2 | NA | CASSEQGGQYF | TGTGCCAGCAGTGAACAGGGAGGGCAGTACTTC
NA | TRBJ1-3 | TRBV18 | TRBD1 | CASSAQGARAGNTIYF | TGTGCCAGCTCGGCCCAGGGGGCAAGGGCTGGAAACACCATATATTTT
NA | TRBJ2-6 | TRBV23-1 | TRBD1 | CASSQEGQSSGANVLTF | TGCGCCAGCAGTCAAGAGGGACAGAGCTCTGGGGCCAACGTCCTGACTTTC
once | TRBJ2-3 | TRBV14 | NA | CASSLRILATQYF | TGTGCCAGCAGCCTAAGGATCCTGGCTACGCAGTATTTT
NA | TRBJ2-1 | TRBV7-2 | TRBD2 | CASSLAHSGIGNEQFF | TGTGCCAGCAGCTTAGCGCACAGCGGGATAGGTAATGAGCAGTTCTTC
NA | TRBJ1-1 | TRBV29-1 | NA | CSAHRGRNTEAFF | TGCAGCGCCCACCGGGGACGAAACACTGAAGCTTTCTTT